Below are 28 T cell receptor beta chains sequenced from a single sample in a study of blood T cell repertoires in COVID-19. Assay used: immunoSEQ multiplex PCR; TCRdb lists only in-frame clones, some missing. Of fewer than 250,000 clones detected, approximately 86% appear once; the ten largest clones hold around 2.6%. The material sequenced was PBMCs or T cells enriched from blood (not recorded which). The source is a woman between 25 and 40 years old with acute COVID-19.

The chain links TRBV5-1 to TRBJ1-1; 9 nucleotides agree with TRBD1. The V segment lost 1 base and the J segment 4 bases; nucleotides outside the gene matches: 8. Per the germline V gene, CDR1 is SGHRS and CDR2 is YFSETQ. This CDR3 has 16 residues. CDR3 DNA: TGCGCCAGCAGCTTGCGGGCGGACAGGGGATCCACTGAAGCTTTCTTT. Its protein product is CASSLRADRGSTEAFF.

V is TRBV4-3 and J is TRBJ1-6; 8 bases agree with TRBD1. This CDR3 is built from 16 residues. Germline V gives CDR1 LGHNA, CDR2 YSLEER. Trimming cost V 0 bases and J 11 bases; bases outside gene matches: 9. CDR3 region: CASSQDVATGVAPLHF. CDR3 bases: TGCGCCAGCAGCCAAGACGTGGCGACAGGGGTTGCACCCCTCCACTTT.

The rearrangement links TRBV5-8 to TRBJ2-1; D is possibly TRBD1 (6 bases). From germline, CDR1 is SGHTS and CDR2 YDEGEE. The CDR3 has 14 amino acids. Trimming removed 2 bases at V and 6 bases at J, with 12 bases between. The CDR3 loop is CASSLNRAINEQFF. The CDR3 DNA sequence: TGTGCCAGCAGCTTAAACAGGGCGATCAATGAGCAGTTCTTC.

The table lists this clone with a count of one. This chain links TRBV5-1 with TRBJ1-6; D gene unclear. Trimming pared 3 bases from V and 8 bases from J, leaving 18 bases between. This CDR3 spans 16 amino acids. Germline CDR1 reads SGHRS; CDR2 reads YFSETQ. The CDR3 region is CASSSSYSMVDSPLHF. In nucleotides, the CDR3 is TGCGCCAGCAGCTCGTCTTACTCTATGGTTGATTCACCCCTCCACTTT.

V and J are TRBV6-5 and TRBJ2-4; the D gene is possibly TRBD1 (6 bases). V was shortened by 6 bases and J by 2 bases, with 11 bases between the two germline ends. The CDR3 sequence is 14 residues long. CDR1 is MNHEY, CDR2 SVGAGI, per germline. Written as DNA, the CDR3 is TGTGCCAGCAGCGAGGGGACACCCAAAAACATTCAGTACTTC. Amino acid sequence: CASSEGTPKNIQYF.

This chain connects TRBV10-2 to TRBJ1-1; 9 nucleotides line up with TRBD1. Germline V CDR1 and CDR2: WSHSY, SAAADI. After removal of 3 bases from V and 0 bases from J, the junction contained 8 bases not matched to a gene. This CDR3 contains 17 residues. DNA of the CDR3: TGCGCCAGCAGTGACCCGAGGACAGGGGATATGAACACTGAAGCTTTCTTT. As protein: CASSDPRTGDMNTEAFF.

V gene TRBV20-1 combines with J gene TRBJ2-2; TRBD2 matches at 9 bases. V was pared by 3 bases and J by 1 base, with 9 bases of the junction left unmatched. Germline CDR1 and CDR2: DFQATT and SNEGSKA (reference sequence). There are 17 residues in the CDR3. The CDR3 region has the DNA TGCAGTGCTAGTCGTGGAATAGCGGGGGTGAACACCGGGGAGCTGTTTTTT. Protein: CSASRGIAGVNTGELFF.

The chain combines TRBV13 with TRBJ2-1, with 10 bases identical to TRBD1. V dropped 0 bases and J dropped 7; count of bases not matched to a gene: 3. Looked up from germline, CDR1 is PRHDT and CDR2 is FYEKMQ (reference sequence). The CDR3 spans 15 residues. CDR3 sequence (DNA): TGTGCCAGCAGCTTAGGGGGGACAGGGGTGAATGAGCAGTTCTTC. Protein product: CASSLGGTGVNEQFF.

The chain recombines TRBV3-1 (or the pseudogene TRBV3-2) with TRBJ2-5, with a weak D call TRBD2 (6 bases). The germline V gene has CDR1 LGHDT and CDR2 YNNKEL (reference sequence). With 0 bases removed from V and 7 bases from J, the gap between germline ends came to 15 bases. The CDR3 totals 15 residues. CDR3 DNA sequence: TGTGCCAGCAGCCAAGACCGGGCCTCCGGGGGGACCCAGTACTTC. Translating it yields CASSQDRASGGTQYF.

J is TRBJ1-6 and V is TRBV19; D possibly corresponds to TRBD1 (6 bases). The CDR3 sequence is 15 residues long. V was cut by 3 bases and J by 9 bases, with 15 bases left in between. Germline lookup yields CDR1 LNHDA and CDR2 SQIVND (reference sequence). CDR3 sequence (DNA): TGTGCCAGTAGTATGGTACAGGGCGATTTTTCACCCCTCCACTTT. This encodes CASSMVQGDFSPLHF.

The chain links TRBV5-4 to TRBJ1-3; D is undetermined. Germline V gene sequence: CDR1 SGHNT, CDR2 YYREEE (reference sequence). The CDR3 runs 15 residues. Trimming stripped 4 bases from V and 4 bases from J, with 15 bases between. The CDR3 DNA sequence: TGTGCCAGCAGCAAAGAACCCAACACCGGAAACACCATATATTTT. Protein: CASSKEPNTGNTIYF. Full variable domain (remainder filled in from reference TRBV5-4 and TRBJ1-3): ETGVTQSPTHLIKTRGQQVTLRCSSQSGHNTVSWYQQALGQGPQFIFQYYREEENGRGNFPPRFSGLQFPNYSSELNVNALELDDSALYLCASSKEPNTGNTIYFGEGSWLTVV.

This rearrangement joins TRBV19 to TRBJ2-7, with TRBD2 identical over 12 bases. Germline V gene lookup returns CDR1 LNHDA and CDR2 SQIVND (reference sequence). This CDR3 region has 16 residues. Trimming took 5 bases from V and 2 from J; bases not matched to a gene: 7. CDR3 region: CASSPFTSGGTYEQYF. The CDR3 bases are TGTGCCAGTAGTCCCTTTACTAGCGGGGGGACCTACGAGCAGTACTTC.

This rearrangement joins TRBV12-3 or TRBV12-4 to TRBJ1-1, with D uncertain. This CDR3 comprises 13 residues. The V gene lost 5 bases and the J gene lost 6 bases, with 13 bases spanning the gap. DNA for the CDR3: TGTGCCAGCAGTCGCAGACCAGAGGCTGAAGCTTTCTTT. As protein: CASSRRPEAEAFF.

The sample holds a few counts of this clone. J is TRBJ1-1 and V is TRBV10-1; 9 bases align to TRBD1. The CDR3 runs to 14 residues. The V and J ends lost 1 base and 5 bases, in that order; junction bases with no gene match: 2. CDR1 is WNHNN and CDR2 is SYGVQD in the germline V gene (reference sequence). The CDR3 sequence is CASSEWDRETEAFF. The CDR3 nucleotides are TGCGCCAGCAGTGAGTGGGACAGGGAAACTGAAGCTTTCTTT.

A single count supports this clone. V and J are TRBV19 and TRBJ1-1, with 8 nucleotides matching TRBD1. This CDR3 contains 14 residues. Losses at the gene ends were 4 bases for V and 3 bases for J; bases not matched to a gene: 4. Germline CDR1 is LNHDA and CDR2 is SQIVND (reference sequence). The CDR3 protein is CASSSVQGDTEAFF. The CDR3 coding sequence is TGTGCCAGTAGTAGCGTACAGGGGGACACTGAAGCTTTCTTT.

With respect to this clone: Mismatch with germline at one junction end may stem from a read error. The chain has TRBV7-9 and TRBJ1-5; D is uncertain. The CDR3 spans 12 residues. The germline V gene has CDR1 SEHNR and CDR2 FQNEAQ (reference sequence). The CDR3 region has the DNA TGTGCCAGCAGCTTAGGGGGTGCCGGGGTAACATTT. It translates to CASSLGGAGVTF.

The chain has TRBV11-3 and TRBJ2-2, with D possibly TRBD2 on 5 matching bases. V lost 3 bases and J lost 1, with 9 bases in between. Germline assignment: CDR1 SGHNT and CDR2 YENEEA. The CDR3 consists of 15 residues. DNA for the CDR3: TGTGCCAGCAGCTTGGATAGCGAGAACACCGGGGAGCTGTTTTTT. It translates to CASSLDSENTGELFF.

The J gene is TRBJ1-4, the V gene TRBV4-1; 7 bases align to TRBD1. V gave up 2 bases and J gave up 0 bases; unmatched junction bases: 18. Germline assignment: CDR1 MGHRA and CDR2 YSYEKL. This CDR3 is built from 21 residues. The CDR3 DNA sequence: TGCGCCAGCAGCCAACTATATCCTATTGGACAGGCACAAACAACTAATGAAAAACTGTTTTTT. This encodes CASSQLYPIGQAQTTNEKLFF.

CDR3 protein: CASSASGAGELFF. DNA for the CDR3: TGCGCCAGCAGCGCCTCAGGGGCCGGGGAGCTGTTTTTT. The chain joins TRBV5-1 to TRBJ2-2; a weak D match, TRBD1 (6 bases). V was shortened by 4 bases and J by 6 bases, with 10 bases between the two germline ends. Looked up from germline, CDR1 is SGHRS and CDR2 is YFSETQ. The CDR3 runs to 13 residues.

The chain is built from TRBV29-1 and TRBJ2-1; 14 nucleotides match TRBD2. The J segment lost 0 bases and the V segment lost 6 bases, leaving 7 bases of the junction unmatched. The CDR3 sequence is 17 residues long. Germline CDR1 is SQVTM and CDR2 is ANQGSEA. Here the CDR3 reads CSVSGTSGGISYNEQFF. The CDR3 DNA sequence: TGCAGCGTCTCCGGGACTAGCGGGGGCATCTCCTACAATGAGCAGTTCTTC.

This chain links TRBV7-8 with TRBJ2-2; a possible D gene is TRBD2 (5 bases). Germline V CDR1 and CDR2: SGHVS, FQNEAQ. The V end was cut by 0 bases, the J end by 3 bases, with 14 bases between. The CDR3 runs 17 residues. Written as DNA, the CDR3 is TGTGCCAGCAGCTTAGCGCGAGATGGGAGAGACACCGGGGAGCTGTTTTTT. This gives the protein CASSLARDGRDTGELFF.

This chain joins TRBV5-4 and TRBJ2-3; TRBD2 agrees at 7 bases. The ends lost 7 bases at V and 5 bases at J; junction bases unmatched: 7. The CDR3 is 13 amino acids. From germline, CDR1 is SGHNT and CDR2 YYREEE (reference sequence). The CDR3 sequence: CASFSREGDTQYF. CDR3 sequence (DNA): TGTGCCAGCTTCTCTAGGGAGGGAGATACGCAGTATTTT.

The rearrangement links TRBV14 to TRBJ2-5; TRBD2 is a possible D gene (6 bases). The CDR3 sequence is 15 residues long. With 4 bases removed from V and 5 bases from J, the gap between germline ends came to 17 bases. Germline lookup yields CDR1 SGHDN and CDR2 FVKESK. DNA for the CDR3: TGTGCCAGCAGCCGCATCGGGGGAAGAGAGGAGACCCAGTACTTC. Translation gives CASSRIGGREETQYF. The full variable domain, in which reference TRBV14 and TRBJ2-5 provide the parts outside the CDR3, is EAGVTQFPSHSVIEKGQTVTLRCDPISGHDNLYWYRRVMGKEIKFLLHFVKESKQDESGMPNNRFLAERTGGTYSTLKVQPAELEDSGVYFCASSRIGGREETQYFGPGTRLLVL.

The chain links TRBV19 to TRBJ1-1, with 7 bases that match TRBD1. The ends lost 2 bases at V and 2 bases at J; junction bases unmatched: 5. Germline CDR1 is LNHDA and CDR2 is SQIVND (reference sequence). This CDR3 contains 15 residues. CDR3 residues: CASSIHRGFNTEAFF. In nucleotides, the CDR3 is TGTGCCAGTAGTATACACAGGGGATTTAACACTGAAGCTTTCTTT.

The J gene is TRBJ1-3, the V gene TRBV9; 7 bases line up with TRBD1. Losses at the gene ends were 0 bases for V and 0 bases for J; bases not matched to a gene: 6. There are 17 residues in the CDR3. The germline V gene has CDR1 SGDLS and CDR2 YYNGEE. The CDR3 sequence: CASSVAGGTDSGNTIYF. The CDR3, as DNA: TGTGCCAGCAGCGTAGCTGGGGGGACAGACTCTGGAAACACCATATATTTT.

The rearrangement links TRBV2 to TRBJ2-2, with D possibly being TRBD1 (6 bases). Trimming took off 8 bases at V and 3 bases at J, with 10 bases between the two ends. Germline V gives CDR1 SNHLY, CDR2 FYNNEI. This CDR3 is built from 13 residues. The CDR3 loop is CASGQGHTGELFF. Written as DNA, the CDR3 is TGTGCCAGCGGGCAGGGGCACACCGGGGAGCTGTTTTTT.

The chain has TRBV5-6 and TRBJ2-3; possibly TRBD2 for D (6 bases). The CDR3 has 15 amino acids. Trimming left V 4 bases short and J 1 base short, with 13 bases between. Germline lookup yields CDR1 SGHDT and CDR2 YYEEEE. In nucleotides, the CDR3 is TGTGCCAGCAGCCCCGGGACTGACCGCACAGATACGCAGTATTTT. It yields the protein CASSPGTDRTDTQYF.

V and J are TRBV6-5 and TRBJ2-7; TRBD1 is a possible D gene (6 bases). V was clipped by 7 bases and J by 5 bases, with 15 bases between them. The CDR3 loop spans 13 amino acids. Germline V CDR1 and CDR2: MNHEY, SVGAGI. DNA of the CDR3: TGTGCCAGCAAGAGAGGGACAACCGACGAGCAGTACTTC. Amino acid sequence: CASKRGTTDEQYF.